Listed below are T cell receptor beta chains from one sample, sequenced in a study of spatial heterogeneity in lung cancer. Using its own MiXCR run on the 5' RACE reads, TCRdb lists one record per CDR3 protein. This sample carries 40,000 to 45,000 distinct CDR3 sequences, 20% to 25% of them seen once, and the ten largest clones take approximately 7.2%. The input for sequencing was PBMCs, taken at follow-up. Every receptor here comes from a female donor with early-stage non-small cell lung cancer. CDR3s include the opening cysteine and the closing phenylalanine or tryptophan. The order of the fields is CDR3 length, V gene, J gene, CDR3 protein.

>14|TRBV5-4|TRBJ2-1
CASSSSGLDNEQFF
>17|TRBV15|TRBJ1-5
CATRNKIGQVSNQPQHF
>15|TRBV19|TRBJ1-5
CASTQGGGEDQPQHF
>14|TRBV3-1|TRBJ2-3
CASSGRGGRNTQYF
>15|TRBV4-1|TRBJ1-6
CASSRTGTVNSPLHF
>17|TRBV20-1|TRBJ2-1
CSASRPTRGDGYNEQFF
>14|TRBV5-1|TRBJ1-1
CASSRAVQNTEAFF
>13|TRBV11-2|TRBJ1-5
CASSLERGQPQHF
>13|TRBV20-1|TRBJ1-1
CSARVPGRTEAFF
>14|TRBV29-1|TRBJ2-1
CSVDRTGSYNEQFF
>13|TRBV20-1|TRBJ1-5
CSASMGIGQPQHF
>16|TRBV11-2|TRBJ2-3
CASSSGTHTSTDTQYF
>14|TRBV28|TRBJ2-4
CASSGDGAKNIQYF
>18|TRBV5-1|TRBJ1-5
CASSSTPEGPHSNQPQHF
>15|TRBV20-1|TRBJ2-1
CSAPRPLAGIDEQFF
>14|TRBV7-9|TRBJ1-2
CASSQVADGSGYTF
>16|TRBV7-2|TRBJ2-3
CASSLIGGGAADTQYF
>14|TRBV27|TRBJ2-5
CASLGDRDQETQYF
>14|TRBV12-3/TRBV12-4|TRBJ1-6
CASSTGAGNSPLHF
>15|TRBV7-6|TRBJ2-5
CASSVLAGGQETQYF
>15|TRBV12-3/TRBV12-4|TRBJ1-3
CASSSGGRSGNTIYF
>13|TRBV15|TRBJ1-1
CATRGRVKTEAFF
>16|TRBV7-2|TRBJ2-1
CASSLVVGSGSSEQFF
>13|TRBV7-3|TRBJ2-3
CASSLNWEDTQYF
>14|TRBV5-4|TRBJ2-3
CASSREGQGDTQYF
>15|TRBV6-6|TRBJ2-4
CASSYNRQSKNIQYF
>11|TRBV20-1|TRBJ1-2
CSGVGAYGYTF
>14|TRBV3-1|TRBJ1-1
CASSLGTANTEAFF
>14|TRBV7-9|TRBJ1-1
CASSFPPGQIEAFF
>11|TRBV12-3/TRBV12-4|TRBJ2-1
CASSSWGGQFF
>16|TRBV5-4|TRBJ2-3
CASSLPAGGSKDTQYF
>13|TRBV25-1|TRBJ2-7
CASSLGSKDEQYF
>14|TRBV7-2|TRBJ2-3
CASSRTSGTDTQYF
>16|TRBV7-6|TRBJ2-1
CASSQPRAGDHNEQFF
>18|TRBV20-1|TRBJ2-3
CSARRPIIRGLGEDTQYF
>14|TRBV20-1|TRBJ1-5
CSAENQDGNQPQHF
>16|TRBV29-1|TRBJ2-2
CSVREGWYSNTGELFF
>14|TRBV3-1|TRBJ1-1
CASSQGTLNTEAFF
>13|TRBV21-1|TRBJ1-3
CASSKRRGNTIYF
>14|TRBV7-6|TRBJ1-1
CASSLNRLNTEAFF
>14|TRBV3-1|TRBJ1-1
CAGSQEQGGTEAFF
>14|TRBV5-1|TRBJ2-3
CASSYSSGADTQYF
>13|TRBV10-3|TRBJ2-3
CAISALAGDTQYF
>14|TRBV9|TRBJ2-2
CASSVTSNTGELFF
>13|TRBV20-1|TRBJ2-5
CSGRDIGPETQYF
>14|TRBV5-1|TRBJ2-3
CASSLEQGTDTQYF
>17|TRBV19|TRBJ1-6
CASSNPALSSYNSPLHF
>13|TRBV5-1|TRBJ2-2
CASSLVPTGELFF
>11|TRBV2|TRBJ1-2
CASSPNYGYTF
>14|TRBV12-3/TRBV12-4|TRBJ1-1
CASSSHGGNTEAFF
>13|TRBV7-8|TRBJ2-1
CASSSQRENEQFF
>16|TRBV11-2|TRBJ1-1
CASSTPPPGQGTEAFF
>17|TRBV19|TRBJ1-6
CASSLRAGLQRGSPLHF
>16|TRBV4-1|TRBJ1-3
CASSPPGQASGNTIYF
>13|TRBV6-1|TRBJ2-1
CASSEGDYNEQFF
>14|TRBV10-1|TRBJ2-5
CASSDAGRGETQYF
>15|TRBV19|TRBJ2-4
CASSLTSGWGNIQYF
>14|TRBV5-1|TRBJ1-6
CASNLGARNSPLHF